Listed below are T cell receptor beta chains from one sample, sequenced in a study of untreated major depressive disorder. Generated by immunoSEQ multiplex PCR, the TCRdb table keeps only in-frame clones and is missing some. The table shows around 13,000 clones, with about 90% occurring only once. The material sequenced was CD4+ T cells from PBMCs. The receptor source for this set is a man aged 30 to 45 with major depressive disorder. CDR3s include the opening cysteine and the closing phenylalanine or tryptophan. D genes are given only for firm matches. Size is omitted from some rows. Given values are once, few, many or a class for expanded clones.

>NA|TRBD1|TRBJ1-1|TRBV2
TGTGCCAGCAAACAGGGGGGGATGAACACTGAAGCTTTCTTT
CASKQGGMNTEAFF
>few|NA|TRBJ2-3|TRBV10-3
TGTGCCATCAGTGATGCGGGCAGGGGTGATAGGACGCAGTATTTT
CAISDAGRGDRTQYF
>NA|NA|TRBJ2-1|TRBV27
TGTGCCAGCAGTTTATGGGGGGCAGGCGAGCAGTTCTTC
CASSLWGAGEQFF
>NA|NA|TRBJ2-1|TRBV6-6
TGTGCCAGCAGCCACGGAGGGGGGTTATACAATGAGCAGTTCTTC
CASSHGGGLYNEQFF
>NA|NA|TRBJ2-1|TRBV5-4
TGTGCCAGCAGCTTGGTGGCTGGGTTCAATGAGCAGTTCTTC
CASSLVAGFNEQFF
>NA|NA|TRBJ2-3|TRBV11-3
TGTGCCAGCAGCCTAACCGGTTCAGGGGCTTCAAATACGCAGTATTTT
CASSLTGSGASNTQYF
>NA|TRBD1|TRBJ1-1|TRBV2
TGTGCCAGCAGCCTGGACAGGGATACTGAAGCTTTCTTT
CASSLDRDTEAFF
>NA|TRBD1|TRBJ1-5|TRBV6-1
TGTGCCAGCAGTTTGGGACAGAGTAGCAATCAGCCCCAGCATTTT
CASSLGQSSNQPQHF
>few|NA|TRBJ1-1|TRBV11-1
TGTGCCAGCAACATACCGGCTAGGAACACTGAAGCTTTCTTT
CASNIPARNTEAFF
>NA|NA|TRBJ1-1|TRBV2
TGTGCCAGCACTGAAGCTTTCTTT
CASTEAFF
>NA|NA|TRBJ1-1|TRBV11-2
TGTGCCAGCAGCTTAGCCCCGGGGTACCACATGAACACTGAAGCTTTCTTT
CASSLAPGYHMNTEAFF
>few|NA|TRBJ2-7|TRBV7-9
TGTGCCAGCAGCTTAGAAGTGGGCGAGCAGTACTTC
CASSLEVGEQYF
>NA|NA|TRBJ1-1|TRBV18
TGTGCCAGCTCACCCAGCCGGGAGTGGCACACTGAAGCTTTCTTT
CASSPSREWHTEAFF
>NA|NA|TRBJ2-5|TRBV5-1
TGCGCCAGCAGCTTGGACAACTACCCAGAGACCCAGTACTTC
CASSLDNYPETQYF
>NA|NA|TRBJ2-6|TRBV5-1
TGCGCCAGCAGCCCCGTTGTCGAAGACCTATCCTCTGGGGCCAACGTCCTGACTTTC
CASSPVVEDLSSGANVLTF
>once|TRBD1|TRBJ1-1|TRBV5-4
TGTGCCAGCAGCTTACCGGGACAGGGGTACACTGAAGCTTTCTTT
CASSLPGQGYTEAFF
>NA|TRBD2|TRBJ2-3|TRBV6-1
TGTGCCATCAATAGCGGGGGGGCGGGGGATACGCAGTATTTT
CAINSGGAGDTQYF
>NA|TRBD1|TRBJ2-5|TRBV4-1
TGCGCCAGCAGCCCGATCCTGGACAGGAGGAGATGGGAGACCCAGTACTTC
CASSPILDRRRWETQYF
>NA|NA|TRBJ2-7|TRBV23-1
TGCGCCAATGGGACCTGGGAGCAGTACTTC
CANGTWEQYF